This T cell receptor (beta chain) was identified during a study of shared clonotypes between healthy human individuals (dated by TCRdb to 2019 to 2021). Background for the entire study: A couple of women and a few men aged 18 to 49 years were included in the cohort. Blood TCR repertoires of several healthy adults were deeply sequenced to estimate repertoire size and the extent of clonotype sharing between individuals. Libraries were prepared and TCR repertoires were sequenced by different laboratories using diverse techniques, in order to increase sequencing depth and limit assay-specific biases. Leukapheresis yielded between about 0.8 and 9.5 billion PBMCs per donor. For each donor, CD4 naive and CD4 memory were each run on three plates, CD8 naive on two plates, and CD8 memory on one plate. Points the paper makes about the study in general: The small number of donors limited the genetic and exposure-history diversity represented. Compared with non-shared clonotypes, clonotypes shared by all four sorted-subset donors had higher generation probabilities. Even with the large sequencing depth, rarefaction of the sorted-subset datasets indicated that sequencing was incomplete. Across a handful of donors, 5% to 6% of naive CD4, over 3% of naive CD8, approximately 2.5% of memory CD4, and roughly 0.41% of memory CD8 clonotypes were shared. Pairwise subsampling led to the expectation that sequencing depth would affect the degree of clonotype sharing among donors. Estimated clonotype richness was generally larger for naive than for memory subsets. Only blood was sampled, and tissue TCR repertoires likely differ from those in blood.

Donors were healthy HIV-negative adults with no recently reported acute infections or vaccinations. All donors were Caucasian adults living in Nashville, Tennessee, USA. Magnetic negative selection was used to enrich CD4+ T cells, after which naive cells were positively selected on CD45RA and the negative fraction became the memory subset. Blood was obtained by leukapheresis, after which PBMCs were separated by Ficoll-Histopaque density gradient centrifugation and cryopreserved in liquid nitrogen vapor phase. Purity and quantity of every magnetically sorted T cell population were checked by analytical flow cytometry. Each sorted fraction had its genomic DNA isolated and then quantified by UV absorbance on a Nanodrop 2000c. Using the deep immunoSEQ assay, TCR CDR3 regions were amplified from genomic DNA by multiplex PCR. Genomic DNA extracted from each cell subset was distributed evenly over all wells of several immunoSEQ 96-well plates, and each plate served as one replicate. For sorted subsets, approximately 210 ng of genomic DNA, equivalent to roughly 30,000 T cell genomes, went into each replicate PCR. Purified libraries were quantified with a Qubit 3.0 fluorometer, sized on a Bioanalyzer 2100, and re-quantified with the KAPA Library Quantification kit. A separate single-read 150-cycle Illumina NextSeq 550 flow cell was used to sequence each immunoSEQ 96-well plate. As for how the authors treated the data: Because the immunoSEQ output included only junctional sequences and no quality scores, the filtering could not be the same as the filtering used for full-length reads. To assign V/J genes and CDR3, sequences were annotated using PyIR, a Python wrapper for IgBLAST v1.9, with IMGT germline references. Reads were removed for weak V/J assignments (E-value above 1e-6), missing CDR3, stop codons, out-of-frame junctions, or ambiguous translated residues. V3J clonotypes were defined as sequences sharing the same inferred V gene, J gene, and CDR3 amino acid sequence. Percentage overlap between repertoires was computed as shared unique clonotypes divided by the size of the smaller repertoire. RTK rarefaction, the Chao1 estimator, and Recon v2.1 estimates of unobserved clonotypes were used to assess repertoire richness. Generation probabilities for all TCRbeta clonotypes obtained by the gDNA method from a handful of donors were computed using OLGA. TCRdb carries this immuneACCESS record with in-frame sequences only. Its versions omit some clonotypes, under half of them owing to an unresolved V gene in the studies checked, with the rest unexplained. For V, J and clone size, that table is used; D and trimming come from the DNA. The sample has about 1 million clones on record, around 76% of them singletons. The ten largest clonotypes hold about 1.5% of the sample.

V and J are truncated by 5 bases and 3 bases respectively, leaving an intervening sequence of 8 bases. From the cysteine up to the phenylalanine, the CDR3 has a length of 12 residues. Only the CDR3 DNA is retained, 36 bases long and in frame from the first base. Per the germline V gene (reference sequence), MNHNY is the CDR1 and SVGAGI is the CDR2. As for this clone: Its antigen is unknown. No base quality values were provided; no much bigger clone lies one nucleotide off.

The sample taken for sequencing was memory CD4+ T cells sorted from blood. The sample's cell subset or site label is to be understood as: CD45RA-negative fraction. This chain is built from TRBV6-6 and TRBJ2-7; the D gene lacks a confident call. The receptor's source is a man aged 18 to 30 in good health. The CDR3: CASSNTHYEQYF. The DNA is TGTGCCAGCAGTAACACACACTACGAGCAGTACTTC.